A single sample is the source of the 22 T cell receptor beta chains below, sequenced in a study of blood T cell repertoires in COVID-19. Profiling relied on immunoSEQ multiplex PCR, and the TCRdb table lists in-frame clones only, not all of them. The sample includes roughly 120,000 clones, approximately 90% of them seen just once. Sample: peripheral blood. These receptors all stem from a woman aged 45-65 years with acute or convalescent COVID-19.

J is TRBJ2-3 and V is TRBV20-1; TRBD2 aligns across 8 bases. Germline CDR1 is DFQATT and CDR2 is SNEGSKA (reference sequence). Germline trimming cut 3 bases from V and 0 bases from J; bases unmatched to any gene: 5. CDR3 length equals 15 residues. The CDR3 loop reads CSASWAGGSTDTQYF. The CDR3 nucleotides are TGCAGTGCTAGTTGGGCGGGGGGTAGCACAGATACGCAGTATTTT.

J is TRBJ1-1 and V is TRBV5-1; a weak D match, TRBD1 (5 bases). Trimming cost V 3 bases and J 1 base, with 10 bases left between them. Germline V lookup: CDR1 SGHRS, CDR2 YFSETQ. The CDR3 sequence is 14 residues long. CDR3 in amino acids: CASSSGRGNTEAFF. Here the CDR3 DNA reads TGCGCCAGCAGCTCCGGGAGGGGGAACACTGAAGCTTTCTTT.

This chain connects TRBV7-2 to TRBJ1-2; 7 bases map to TRBD1. Trimming cost V 5 bases and J 0 bases; bases outside gene matches: 6. In germline, CDR1 is SGHTA, CDR2 FQGNSA. This CDR3 contains 15 residues. The CDR3 sequence: CASSTGQLANYGYTF. DNA of the CDR3: TGTGCCAGCAGCACGGGACAGTTAGCTAACTATGGCTACACCTTC.

This chain uses TRBV19 with TRBJ2-3, with 13 bases fitting TRBD2. This CDR3 is 16 amino acids long. From germline, CDR1 is LNHDA and CDR2 SQIVND (reference sequence). V lost 3 bases and J lost 2; bases outside the gene matches: 2. This CDR3 is CASSMGTSGATDTQYF. CDR3 coding DNA: TGTGCCAGTAGTATGGGGACTAGCGGGGCCACAGATACGCAGTATTTT.

V gene TRBV29-1 combines with J gene TRBJ2-3; 9 nucleotides match TRBD1. Germline assignment: CDR1 SQVTM and CDR2 ANQGSEA. The ends lost 6 bases at V and 5 bases at J; junction bases unmatched: 6. The CDR3 contains 13 residues. In nucleotides, the CDR3 is TGCAGCGTCCTCGACAGGGGGAGAGATACGCAGTATTTT. It yields the protein CSVLDRGRDTQYF.

This clone was picked up one time. The chain uses TRBV10-1 and TRBJ2-2; no reliable D call. The germline V and J ends were trimmed by 8 bases and 1 base, with 5 bases remaining between them. Germline V lookup: CDR1 WNHNN, CDR2 SYGVQD (reference sequence). The CDR3 contains 12 residues. The CDR3, as DNA: TGCGCCAGCGGCCGGAACACCGGGGAGCTGTTTTTT. Residues: CASGRNTGELFF.

The rearrangement links TRBV11-2 to TRBJ1-2; D unclear. The CDR3 sequence is 13 residues long. Trimming took off 5 bases at V and 5 bases at J, with 12 bases between the two ends. Germline values: CDR1 SGHAT, CDR2 FQNNGV. CDR3 coding DNA: TGTGCCAGCAGCCAAGAGGGTCCATATGGCTACACCTTC. This encodes CASSQEGPYGYTF.

The chain links TRBV10-1 to TRBJ2-3, with 8 positions matching TRBD2. The CDR3 has 18 amino acids. The germline V gene has CDR1 WNHNN and CDR2 SYGVQD (reference sequence). Trimming at V came to 2 bases and at J to 1 base, leaving 11 bases not matched to a gene. CDR3 sequence reads: CASSERTGGLSGTDTQYF. The CDR3 nucleotides read TGCGCCAGCAGTGAGAGAACGGGAGGGCTATCTGGCACAGATACGCAGTATTTT.

The chain employs TRBV6-5 and TRBJ2-5, with 11 bases that match TRBD2. CDR3 length: 15 residues. Germline V gene lookup returns CDR1 MNHEY and CDR2 SVGAGI. V shed 5 bases and J 4 bases; nucleotides not matched to a gene: 6. This CDR3 is CASSRRTSGGETQYF. CDR3 coding DNA: TGTGCCAGCAGTCGGCGTACTAGCGGGGGAGAGACCCAGTACTTC.

This clone was found a few times. The chain uses TRBV19 and TRBJ2-2, with a tentative D call TRBD1 (5 bases). Germline lookup yields CDR1 LNHDA and CDR2 SQIVND (reference sequence). This CDR3 has 14 amino acids. Trimming pared 5 bases from V and 6 bases from J, leaving 13 bases between. CDR3 in amino acids: CASSELSGSGELFF. DNA of the CDR3: TGTGCCAGTAGTGAGCTATCAGGGTCCGGGGAGCTGTTTTTT.

This chain uses TRBV11-3 with TRBJ2-1, with a possible D match to TRBD1 (5 bases). The germline gives CDR1 SGHNT, CDR2 YENEEA. The CDR3 length is 15 residues. The V end lost 1 base, the J end lost 6 bases, and 13 bases lay between the germline ends. The CDR3 DNA reads as TGTGCCAGCAGCTTAGGCAGGGTGCTTACCAATGAGCAGTTCTTC. This translates into CASSLGRVLTNEQFF. Full variable domain (outside the CDR3, taken from reference TRBV11-3 and TRBJ2-1): EAGVVQSPRYKIIEKKQPVAFWCNPISGHNTLYWYLQNLGQGPELLIRYENEEAVDDSQLPKDRFSAERLKGVDSTLKIQPAELGDSAVYLCASSLGRVLTNEQFFGPGTRLTVL.

This clone was picked up one time. The chain combines TRBV5-1 with TRBJ2-2, with 7 bases that match TRBD2. V lost 1 base, J lost 7 bases, and 16 bases stayed unmatched. This CDR3 has 18 residues. Germline CDR1 is SGHRS and CDR2 is YFSETQ. Written as DNA, the CDR3 is TGCGCCAGCAGCTTGTTGGTTTATCGGGAGGCCCTGGGCGGGGAGCTGTTTTTT. Protein: CASSLLVYREALGGELFF.

The V gene is TRBV18, the J gene TRBJ2-7; 7 bases are a match to TRBD2. With V trimmed by 3 bases and J by 3 bases, 5 bases remained unmatched. Germline values: CDR1 KGHSH, CDR2 LQKENI. The CDR3 totals 14 residues. CDR3 protein: CASSPTSAFYEQYF. In nucleotides, the CDR3 is TGTGCCAGCTCACCTACTAGCGCCTTCTACGAGCAGTACTTC.

This sequence joins TRBV14 and TRBJ2-1, with a possible D match to TRBD1 (6 bases). The CDR3 extends over 15 amino acids. Trimming left V 4 bases short and J 3 bases short, with 13 bases between. From germline, CDR1 is SGHDN and CDR2 FVKESK. Here the CDR3 reads CASSPGTSYYNEQFF. DNA for the CDR3: TGTGCCAGCAGCCCCGGGACATCCTACTACAATGAGCAGTTCTTC.

This CDR3 is CSVSPPTGTSYEQYF. Here the CDR3 DNA reads TGCAGCGTTTCCCCTCCGACAGGGACCTCCTACGAGCAGTACTTC. The J gene is TRBJ2-7, the V gene TRBV29-1; the match to TRBD1 covers 7 bases. Germline V gene data show CDR1 as SQVTM and CDR2 as ANQGSEA. J was trimmed by 0 bases and V by 5 bases; bases with no gene match: 10. CDR3 length: 15 residues.

The chain carries TRBV7-6 and TRBJ2-1, with TRBD1 identical over 7 bases. CDR1 is SGHVS and CDR2 is FNYEAQ in the germline V gene. This CDR3 has 15 amino acids. The V gene end was trimmed by 3 bases and the J gene end by 4 bases; junction bases not matched to a gene: 6. The CDR3 sequence is CASSFTGVGYNEQFF. The CDR3 DNA sequence: TGTGCCAGCAGCTTTACAGGGGTGGGATACAATGAGCAGTTCTTC.

V and J are TRBV2 and TRBJ2-2, with 7 bases identical to TRBD1. The germline V gene encodes CDR1 SNHLY and CDR2 FYNNEI. V gave up 3 bases and J gave up 2 bases; unmatched junction bases: 3. The CDR3 length is 15 residues. The CDR3 region is CASSEGQINTGELFF. CDR3 coding DNA: TGTGCCAGCAGTGAGGGACAGATAAACACCGGGGAGCTGTTTTTT.

The chain combines TRBV27 with TRBJ2-5; D is perhaps TRBD1 (5 bases). This CDR3 spans 15 amino acids. CDR1 and CDR2 from the germline V gene are MNHEY and SMNVEV (reference sequence). V shed 9 bases and J shed 0 bases, with 17 bases lying between them. CDR3 sequence reads: CASRGWGGHQETQYF. The CDR3 nucleotides are TGTGCCAGTCGCGGCTGGGGCGGACACCAAGAGACCCAGTACTTC.

The rearrangement joins TRBV7-2 to TRBJ1-2; a possible D gene is TRBD1 (5 bases). Trimming cost V 5 bases and J 0 bases, with 7 bases left between them. Germline values: CDR1 SGHTA, CDR2 FQGNSA. This CDR3 spans 13 amino acids. Here the CDR3 DNA reads TGTGCCAGCAGCGCGACAGCTAACTATGGCTACACCTTC. Its translation: CASSATANYGYTF.

The chain links TRBV7-9 to TRBJ1-5; D is ambiguous. The length of the CDR3 is 13 residues. Trimming cost V 0 bases and J 5 bases, with 5 bases left between them. Germline V gives CDR1 SEHNR, CDR2 FQNEAQ (reference sequence). The CDR3 DNA reads as TGTGCCAGCAGCTTAGCGGAGCATCAGCCCCAGCATTTT. Amino acids: CASSLAEHQPQHF.

CDR3 nucleotides: TGTGCCAGCAGCGGGAGGCACGAGCAGTACTTC. Encoded protein: CASSGRHEQYF. The V and J genes are TRBV6-6 and TRBJ2-7; 7 bases map to TRBD2. Germline CDR1 is MNHNY and CDR2 is SVGAGI (reference sequence). V lost 6 bases and J lost 5; bases outside the gene matches: 1. CDR3 length: 11 amino acids.

V and J are TRBV28 and TRBJ1-2, with 7 bases lining up with TRBD1. This CDR3 region has 14 residues. The junction had 8 bases not matched to a gene; V was cut back by 3 bases and J by 7 bases. Germline-derived CDR1 and CDR2 are MDHEN and SYDVKM. CDR3 amino acids: CASSLQTGVRGYTF. CDR3 nucleotide sequence: TGTGCCAGCAGTTTGCAAACAGGGGTTCGTGGCTACACCTTC.